The sequence of this TCR beta chain was determined in a study of T cell clones after liver transplantation. Whole-study context: TCRbeta sequencing after a pre-transplant mixed lymphocyte reaction identified graft-donor-reactive clones, later tracked in post-transplant blood. Blood was drawn pre-transplant, before withdrawal, and after full or failed withdrawal. Without induction therapy, subjects received standard immunosuppression until 12-24 months post-transplant.

Germline V gene data show CDR1 as MNHEY and CDR2 as SMNVEV (reference sequence). CDR3 length: 15 amino acids. Trimming took off 4 bases at V and 4 bases at J, with 11 bases between the two ends. The data were produced by immunoSEQ multiplex PCR, yet TCRdb's version contains in-frame clones alone and is incomplete. The sample records 95,000 to 110,000 clones, 75% to 85% being singletons. J is TRBJ2-6 and V is TRBV27; D perhaps matches TRBD1 (5 bases). The input for sequencing was CD4+ T cells from blood, taken before liver transplant. This TCR derives from a human donor who received a liver transplant. CDR3 residues: CASSSRVSGANVLTF. The CDR3 DNA follows: TGTGCCAGCAGTTCCAGGGTCTCGGGGGCCAACGTCCTGACTTTC.